This passage covers 18 T cell receptor beta chains from one sample sequenced in a study of blood T cells in healthy people across ages. A second PCR of 7 to 11 cycles used a sample-barcoded 5' primer and a J-beta primer mix. TCRdb processed the 5' RACE reads anew with MiXCR; each CDR3 protein has one entry. The sample lists under 2,000,000 distinct CDR3 sequences; approximately 50% were seen once. The source material was blood. These receptors were taken from a woman aged 40 to 55 in good health.

This clonotype was observed a few times. The chain links TRBV11-2 to TRBJ2-7, with unresolved D. The DNA end is more similar to TRBJ2-5, so the J call may be wrong. The CDR3 totals 14 residues. Germline lookup yields CDR1 SGHAT and CDR2 FQNNGV. CDR3 in amino acids: CASSPFRRSETQYF. CDR3 coding DNA: TGTGCCAGCAGCCCATTCCGCCGGAGCGAGACCCAGTACTTC.

This chain uses TRBV7-2 with TRBJ2-7, with TRBD2 identical over 8 bases. This CDR3 region has 14 residues. V was clipped by 3 bases and J by 3 bases; unmatched bases: 4. Germline V gives CDR1 SGHTA, CDR2 FQGNSA. The CDR3 nucleotides are TGTGCCAGCAGCTTCGGGGGGGACCGCTACGAGCAGTACTTC. Translation: CASSFGGDRYEQYF.

The table lists this clonotype with a few counts. The rearrangement links TRBV10-3 to TRBJ2-1, with TRBD2 as a possible D gene (5 bases). V lost 3 bases and J lost 2, with 8 bases in between. The CDR3 covers 14 residues. Germline V CDR1 and CDR2: ENHRY, SYGVKD. The CDR3 DNA sequence: TGTGCCATCAGTGACGGGGTTACCTACAATGAGCAGTTCTTC. Translating it yields CAISDGVTYNEQFF.

V is TRBV7-2 and J is TRBJ2-5; D remains unclear. The V end lost 4 bases, the J end lost 5 bases, and 11 bases lay between the germline ends. Germline CDR1 is SGHTA and CDR2 is FQGNSA. This CDR3 region has 13 residues. CDR3 sequence: CASSSPVWETQYF. The CDR3 DNA follows: TGTGCCAGCAGCTCCCCTGTTTGGGAGACCCAGTACTTC.

A remark on this clonotype: An end of the junction differs from the germline gene, which may be a read error. This chain links TRBV20-1 with TRBJ1-6; tentative D call: TRBD1 (5 bases). The CDR3 spans 14 residues. The germline CDR1 and CDR2 sequences are DFQATT and SNEGSKA (reference sequence). The CDR3 DNA reads TGCAGTGCTGAGGGGACGGAATTTAATTCGCCCCTCCACTTT. The encoded protein is CSAEGTEFNSPLHF.

V gene TRBV15 combines with J gene TRBJ2-5, with a weak D call TRBD1 (5 bases). This CDR3 has 13 amino acids. CDR1 is LNHNV, CDR2 YYDKDF, per germline (reference sequence). The germline V and J ends were trimmed by 8 bases and 5 bases, with 15 bases remaining between them. CDR3 nucleotides: TGTGCCACCTCATCCGGGCCAGGGGAGACCCAGTACTTC. It translates to CATSSGPGETQYF. Full variable domain (missing parts from reference TRBV15 and TRBJ2-5): DAMVIQNPRYQVTQFGKPVTLSCSQTLNHNVMYWYQQKSSQAPKLLFHYYDKDFNNEADTPDNFQSRRPNTSFCFLDIRSPGLGDTAMYLCATSSGPGETQYFGPGTRLLVL.

This clonotype was picked up a small number of times. The chain employs TRBV4-2 and TRBJ2-3; 8 bases fit TRBD2. Germline CDR1 reads LGHNA; CDR2 reads YNFKEQ. This CDR3 spans 17 amino acids. V trimming: 0 bases; J trimming: 5 bases; junction bases outside the gene matches: 10. Here the CDR3 DNA reads TGTGCCAGCAGCCAAGATTCCCAGCGGGGGCCCCGAGATACGCAGTATTTT. It translates to CASSQDSQRGPRDTQYF.

This clonotype was found once. The V and J genes are TRBV7-8 and TRBJ2-3; 7 bases fit TRBD2. V was pared by 8 bases and J by 2 bases, with 10 bases of the junction left unmatched. The CDR3 spans 15 residues. In germline, CDR1 is SGHVS, CDR2 FQNEAQ. CDR3 loop: CASPSHAGVTDTQYF. The DNA of the CDR3 is TGTGCCAGCCCCTCCCACGCGGGAGTCACAGATACGCAGTATTTT.

The gene calls are TRBV5-1 and TRBJ1-5, with a tentative D call TRBD1 (6 bases). Trimming pared 0 bases from V and 7 bases from J, leaving 11 bases between. The V gene's germline CDR1 is SGHRS and CDR2 YFSETQ. CDR3 length: 14 amino acids. CDR3 loop: CASSLAAGVQPQHF. CDR3 DNA sequence: TGCGCCAGCAGCTTGGCTGCAGGGGTCCAGCCCCAGCATTTT. Using reference TRBV5-1 and TRBJ1-5 for the parts outside the CDR3, the full variable domain is KAGVTQTPRYLIKTRGQQVTLSCSPISGHRSVSWYQQTPGQGLQFLFEYFSETQRNKGNFPGRFSGRQFSNSRSEMNVSTLELGDSALYLCASSLAAGVQPQHFGDGTRLSIL.

V gene TRBV28 combines with J gene TRBJ2-4, with D perhaps matching TRBD1 (5 bases). Germline V CDR1 and CDR2: MDHEN, SYDVKM. V gave up 7 bases and J gave up 9 bases, with 16 bases separating them. This CDR3 contains 13 residues. The CDR3 region has the DNA TGTGCCAGCAAGGGCAGGGCTTTCGGCATTCAGTACTTC. Protein: CASKGRAFGIQYF.

This sequence joins TRBV6-1 and TRBJ2-3; D is ambiguous. This CDR3 has 16 residues. Trimming removed 1 base at V and 0 bases at J, with 11 bases between. Germline values: CDR1 MNHNS, CDR2 SASEGT. The CDR3 is CASSEEVGSSTDTQYF. CDR3 DNA: TGTGCCAGCAGTGAAGAAGTGGGTTCTAGCACAGATACGCAGTATTTT.

The rearrangement joins TRBV6-6 to TRBJ2-5; 8 bases align to TRBD2. Germline loops: CDR1 MNHNY, CDR2 SVGAGI (reference sequence). The CDR3 sequence is 15 residues long. J lost 10 bases, V lost 6 bases, and 16 bases had no gene match. The CDR3 bases are TGTGCCAGCAGCCCGAAGGGCGGGAGCGGGGGAAACCAGTACTTC. Protein sequence: CASSPKGGSGGNQYF.

Of note for this clonotype: At one end, the junction sequence differs from germline, possibly due to a read error. V gene TRBV28 combines with J gene TRBJ2-5; 9 positions agree with TRBD1. Germline V gene sequence: CDR1 MDHEN, CDR2 SYDVKM. This CDR3 spans 15 amino acids. The CDR3 coding sequence is TGTGTCAGCTGCCGGGACAGGGAAGTTTCAGAGACCCAGTACTTC. Its protein product is CVSCRDREVSETQYF. The full variable domain, with the rest looked up from reference TRBV28 and TRBJ2-5, is DVKVTQSSRYLVKRTGEKVFLECVQDMDHENMFWYRQDPGLGLRLIYFSYDVKMKEKGDIPEGYSVSREKKERFSLILESASTNQTSMYLCVSCRDREVSETQYFGPGTRLLVL.

The chain couples TRBV6-6 to TRBJ2-7; no clear D. Germline V gives CDR1 MNHNY, CDR2 SVGAGI (reference sequence). Trimming removed 6 bases from V and 0 bases from J, with 15 bases in between. The CDR3 is 15 residues long. In nucleotides, the CDR3 is TGTGCCAGCAGGCGGACGGGTTCCATCTCCTACGAGCAGTACTTC. It encodes CASRRTGSISYEQYF.

The gene calls are TRBV29-1 and TRBJ2-3; TRBD1 is a possible D gene (6 bases). Germline V gene lookup returns CDR1 SQVTM and CDR2 ANQGSEA. Trimming stripped 7 bases from V and 2 bases from J, with 19 bases between. This CDR3 region has 15 residues. In DNA form, the CDR3 reads TGCAGCGGGGCGGACAGCACCTCGGCCACAGATACGCAGTATTTT. Residues: CSGADSTSATDTQYF.

The chain is built from TRBV7-9 and TRBJ2-5, with 7 nucleotides matching TRBD2. V lost 3 bases, J lost 5 bases, and 6 bases stayed unmatched. From germline, CDR1 is SEHNR and CDR2 FQNEAQ (reference sequence). The length of the CDR3 is 14 residues. The CDR3, as DNA: TGTGCCAGCAGCTTGACTATTAGCGGGGAGACCCAGTACTTC. Translation: CASSLTISGETQYF.

This clonotype was seen once. This chain uses TRBV6-4 with TRBJ2-3; 8 bases agree with TRBD2. The CDR3 is made up of 15 amino acids. The germline V gene has CDR1 MRHNA and CDR2 SNTAGT. The trim removed 2 bases at V and 1 base at J, leaving 2 bases unmatched. The CDR3 reads CASSDPTSGTDTQYF. As DNA, the CDR3 is TGTGCCAGCAGTGACCCGACTAGCGGCACAGATACGCAGTATTTT.

In this sample, this clonotype turned up a few times. The V call is TRBV2, the J call TRBJ2-5; TRBD1 might be the D (7 bases). V lost 4 bases and J 5 bases, leaving 14 bases between the germline ends. Germline V gene sequence: CDR1 SNHLY, CDR2 FYNNEI. The CDR3 covers 14 residues. The CDR3 nucleotides are TGTGCCAGCAGTGGGACAGGCGGGATTGAGACCCAGTACTTC. Translating gives CASSGTGGIETQYF.